This record covers a single T cell receptor (beta chain). Its cognate antigen is unknown. The CDR3 has 14 amino acids. Per the germline V gene, CDR1 is MNHEY and CDR2 is SVGAGI. The V end lost 5 bases, the J end lost 6 bases, and 16 bases lay between the germline ends. The data stem from a study of shared clonotypes between healthy human individuals. Study-level information: CD4 naive and CD4 memory each took three plates per donor, while CD8 naive took two and CD8 memory one. Whole-study results and caveats: Measured sharing among donors was expected to vary with sequencing depth. Researchers found naive subsets generally carried larger estimated richness than memory subsets.

The repertoire was sequenced with immunoSEQ multiplex PCR; TCRdb's copy has only in-frame clones and lacks some. The data contain about 230,000 clones, over 60% of them singletons. The V and J genes are TRBV6-5 and TRBJ1-1; D ambiguous. The TCR sequence derives from a man aged 25 to 40 in good health. Sequencing input: memory CD4+ T cells sorted from blood. Regarding subset: CD45RA-negative fraction. The CDR3 DNA reads TGTGCCAGCAGTCTACTCGGTGCTGGGGCTGAAGCTTTCTTT. As protein: CASSLLGAGAEAFF.